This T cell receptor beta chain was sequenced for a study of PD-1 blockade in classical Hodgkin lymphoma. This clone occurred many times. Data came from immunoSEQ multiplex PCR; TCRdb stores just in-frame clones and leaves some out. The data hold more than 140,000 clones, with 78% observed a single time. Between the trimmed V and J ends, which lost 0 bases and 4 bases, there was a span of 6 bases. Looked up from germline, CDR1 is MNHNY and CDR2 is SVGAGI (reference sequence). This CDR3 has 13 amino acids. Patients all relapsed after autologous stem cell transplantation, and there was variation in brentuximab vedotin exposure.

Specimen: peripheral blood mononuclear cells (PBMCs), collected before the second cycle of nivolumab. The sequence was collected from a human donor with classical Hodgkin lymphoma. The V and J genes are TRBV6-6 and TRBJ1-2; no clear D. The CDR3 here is CASSYSVVYGYTF. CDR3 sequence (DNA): TGTGCCAGCAGTTACTCGGTTGTCTATGGCTACACCTTC.